A selection of T cell receptor beta chains follows, all from one sample in a study of shared clonotypes between healthy human individuals. Generated by immunoSEQ multiplex PCR, the TCRdb table keeps only in-frame clones and is missing some. The sample lists 500,000 to 650,000 clones; around three quarters were seen once. Sequenced: PBMCs. These receptors were taken from a middle-aged woman in good health. Some clones in this sample may be carry-over from other donors' samples. Both conserved end residues are part of each CDR3. The D gene is left open where the match is weak. Clone size is stated in some rows and not others, as once, few, many or a class when expanded.

>TRBV6-1|TRBJ2-5|.|15|few
CASSEVSGSGETQYF
TGTGCCAGCAGTGAAGTGAGCGGAAGTGGGGAGACCCAGTACTTC
>TRBV2|TRBJ2-2|.|13|.
CASTTRMTGELFF
TGTGCCAGCACGACACGGATGACCGGGGAGCTGTTTTTT
>TRBV7-9|TRBJ2-3|TRBD2|15|.
CASSLSSGGTDTQYF
TGTGCCAGCAGCTTATCCAGCGGGGGGACAGATACGCAGTATTTT
>TRBV11-2|TRBJ2-1|.|13|once
CASRHLVGNEQFF
TGTGCCAGCAGACATCTCGTCGGAAATGAGCAGTTCTTC
>TRBV7-8|TRBJ1-4|.|16|.
CASSGRRVPTNEKLFF
TGTGCCAGCAGCGGGAGGAGGGTCCCAACTAATGAAAAACTGTTTTTT
>TRBV29-1|TRBJ2-3|TRBD2|15|.
CSVGLAGARGDTQYF
TGCAGCGTAGGACTAGCGGGAGCTAGGGGGGATACGCAGTATTTT
>TRBV15|TRBJ2-5|.|14|.
CATSRDIAEETQYF
TGTGCCACCAGCAGAGATATAGCTGAAGAGACCCAGTACTTC
>TRBV6-1|TRBJ2-7|.|13|few
CASSELGSGEQYF
TGTGCCAGCAGTGAACTGGGGTCTGGCGAGCAGTACTTC
>TRBV18|TRBJ2-1|TRBD2|11|.
CASSRREGQFF
TGTGCCAGCTCAAGGCGGGAGGGGCAGTTCTTC
>TRBV2|TRBJ1-1|.|11|.
CASSPTAGAFF
TGTGCCAGCAGTCCGACAGCCGGAGCTTTCTTT
>TRBV2|TRBJ1-4|TRBD1|14|.
CASSNRGLFEKLFF
TGTGCCAGCAGCAACAGGGGGCTTTTTGAAAAACTGTTTTTT
>TRBV15|TRBJ2-7|.|14|.
CATSRARTAGEQYF
TGTGCCACCAGCAGAGCAAGGACCGCAGGCGAGCAGTACTTC
>TRBV9|TRBJ2-3|TRBD2|15|.
CASSVLAGRGDTQYF
TGTGCCAGCAGCGTACTAGCGGGAAGGGGGGATACGCAGTATTTT
>TRBV6-6|TRBJ2-2|TRBD1|14|once
CASRATGDTGELFF
TGTGCCAGCAGGGCGACAGGGGACACCGGGGAGCTGTTTTTT
>TRBV29-1|TRBJ2-7|TRBD2|12|.
CSVTSGSYEQYF
TGCAGCGTAACTAGCGGCTCCTACGAGCAGTACTTC
>TRBV7-9|TRBJ2-7|TRBD2|18|.
CASSLVGTGAGGGYEQYF
TGTGCCAGCAGCTTAGTGGGTACTGGAGCGGGAGGAGGCTACGAGCAGTACTTC
>TRBV11-2|TRBJ2-7|.|16|.
CASSSNPSRGSNEQYF
TGTGCCAGCAGCTCTAATCCTTCCAGGGGTTCCAACGAGCAGTACTTC
>TRBV2|TRBJ2-7|.|13|.
CASKLGHSYEQYF
TGTGCCAGCAAGTTGGGCCACTCCTACGAGCAGTACTTC
>TRBV11-2|TRBJ2-3|TRBD2|15|.
CASSLWLAGGDTQYF
TGTGCCAGCAGCTTATGGCTAGCGGGAGGAGATACGCAGTATTTT
>TRBV28|TRBJ2-5|.|14|.
CASSGAIGGETQYF
TGTGCCAGCAGTGGGGCAATCGGAGGAGAGACCCAGTACTTC
>TRBV7-2|TRBJ2-7|TRBD2|16|.
CASSLWGAGSSYEQYF
TGTGCCAGCAGCTTATGGGGAGCGGGGAGCTCCTACGAGCAGTACTTC
>TRBV6-6|TRBJ2-7|TRBD2|14|.
CASSYGGSGYEQYF
TGTGCCAGCAGTTATGGCGGGAGTGGCTACGAGCAGTACTTC
>TRBV5-1|TRBJ2-1|TRBD2|15|once
CASSVGLAVDNEQFF
TGCGCCAGCAGCGTCGGACTAGCAGTAGACAATGAGCAGTTCTTC
>TRBV27|TRBJ1-1|.|12|.
CASSSGGAEAFF
TGTGCCAGCAGCTCCGGGGGCGCTGAAGCTTTCTTT
>TRBV30|TRBJ1-6|.|12|.
CAWSLGVSPLHF
TGTGCCTGGAGCCTGGGGGTTTCACCCCTCCACTTT
>TRBV4-3|TRBJ2-1|TRBD1|16|.
CASSQGTGGSYNEQFF
TGCGCCAGCAGCCAGGGAACAGGGGGCTCCTACAATGAGCAGTTCTTC
>TRBV6-1|TRBJ2-1|.|15|.
CASSDAWGAYNEQFF
TGTGCCAGCAGTGATGCCTGGGGGGCCTACAATGAGCAGTTCTTC
>TRBV19|TRBJ2-6|TRBD1|16|.
CASTRQGAPGANVLTF
TGTGCCAGTACGAGACAGGGGGCGCCTGGGGCCAACGTCCTGACTTTC
>TRBV9|TRBJ2-7|.|14|.
CASSVGNRNYEQYF
TGTGCCAGCAGCGTAGGAAACAGGAACTACGAGCAGTACTTC
>TRBV5-1|TRBJ2-1|TRBD2|13|.
CASSFLSGSEQFF
TGCGCCAGCAGCTTCCTTAGCGGGAGTGAGCAGTTCTTC
>TRBV4-3|TRBJ1-2|.|13|.
CASSQRANSGYTF
TGCGCCAGCAGCCAGAGGGCGAACAGTGGCTACACCTTC
>TRBV5-6|TRBJ2-2|.|14|.
CASSSLTNTGELFF
TGTGCCAGCAGCTCCCTGACAAACACCGGGGAGCTGTTTTTT
>TRBV12-5|TRBJ2-1|TRBD2|13|.
CASGRAVYNEQFF
TGTGCTAGCGGGAGGGCCGTCTACAATGAGCAGTTCTTC
>TRBV28|TRBJ1-4|TRBD1|13|.
CASRTGIREKLFF
TGTGCCAGCAGGACAGGGATTCGGGAAAAACTGTTTTTT
>TRBV11-2|TRBJ2-1|TRBD2|16|.
CASSSGSGRVYNEQFF
TGTGCCAGCAGCTCCGGTAGCGGGAGGGTATACAATGAGCAGTTCTTC
>TRBV10-3|TRBJ2-6|TRBD1|16|.
CAISESGQGFLRVLTF
TGTGCCATCAGTGAGTCGGGACAGGGTTTTTTACGCGTCCTGACTTTC
>TRBV27|TRBJ1-2|TRBD1|13|.
CASSYRGLGGYTF
TGTGCCAGCAGTTACAGGGGGCTCGGAGGCTACACCTTC
>TRBV5-1|TRBJ2-3|TRBD2|17|.
CASSVGTSETSTDTQYF
TGCGCCAGCAGCGTCGGGACTAGCGAAACTAGCACAGATACGCAGTATTTT
>TRBV30|TRBJ2-2|.|13|.
CAWSGSVTGELFF
TGTGCCTGGAGCGGGAGTGTCACCGGGGAGCTGTTTTTT
>TRBV5-6|TRBJ1-2|.|14|few
CASSLIQGAYGYTF
TGTGCCAGCAGCTTGATACAGGGTGCCTATGGCTACACCTTC
>TRBV7-9|TRBJ2-3|.|13|.
CASSHGGPDTQYF
TGTGCCAGCAGCCACGGGGGGCCAGATACGCAGTATTTT
>TRBV5-1|TRBJ1-3|.|14|few
CASSLGQGTNTIYF
TGCGCCAGCAGCTTGGGGCAGGGTACAAACACCATATATTTT
>TRBV4-1|TRBJ1-4|.|16|many
CASSSLVRATNEKLFF
TGCGCCAGCAGCTCACTGGTCCGGGCAACTAATGAAAAACTGTTTTTT
>TRBV11-2|TRBJ2-2|.|16|.
CASSPSRGPDGGELFF
TGTGCCAGCAGCCCCAGCCGGGGCCCCGACGGCGGGGAGCTGTTTTTT
>TRBV28|TRBJ2-4|TRBD2|19|once
CASSPASGREGLAKNIQYF
TGTGCCAGCAGTCCCGCAAGCGGGAGGGAGGGATTGGCCAAAAACATTCAGTACTTC
>TRBV2|TRBJ1-5|.|17|.
CASSEAPPGRSNQPQHF
TGTGCCAGCAGTGAAGCGCCTCCGGGGCGAAGCAATCAGCCCCAGCATTTT
>TRBV5-1|TRBJ1-3|.|14|.
CASSPGLTGNTIYF
TGCGCCAGCAGCCCCGGACTAACTGGAAACACCATATATTTT
>TRBV30|TRBJ2-7|.|16|.
CAWSVLGGRKGYEQYF
TGTGCCTGGAGTGTACTAGGCGGACGGAAGGGCTACGAGCAGTACTTC
>TRBV2|TRBJ1-4|.|14|.
CASSEARGGEKLFF
TGTGCCAGCAGTGAAGCGCGGGGGGGTGAAAAACTGTTTTTT
>TRBV29-1|TRBJ1-2|.|11|.
CSVGGDAGYTF
TGCAGCGTTGGAGGGGACGCTGGCTACACCTTC
>TRBV4-3|TRBJ2-2|.|15|many
CASSQERGPHGELFF
TGCGCCAGCAGCCAAGAACGGGGGCCCCACGGGGAGCTGTTTTTT
>TRBV7-9|TRBJ1-1|.|14|many
CASSLVGANTEAFF
TGTGCCAGCAGCTTAGTAGGCGCCAACACTGAAGCTTTCTTT
>TRBV7-8|TRBJ2-5|TRBD1|17|.
CASSLQTGTGSSETQYF
TGTGCCAGCAGCCTCCAGACCGGGACAGGGAGTAGTGAGACCCAGTACTTC
>TRBV4-1|TRBJ1-1|.|14|once
CASSQGPMNTEAFF
TGCGCCAGCAGCCAGGGACCTATGAACACTGAAGCTTTCTTT
>TRBV4-1|TRBJ2-6|.|16|.
CASSRGRASGANVLTF
TGCGCCAGCAGCCGGGGCAGGGCGTCCGGGGCCAACGTCCTGACTTTC
>TRBV6-4|TRBJ2-5|.|14|.
CASSAGPPRISQYF
TGTGCCAGCAGCGCAGGACCACCTAGGATCTCCCAGTACTTC
>TRBV11-2|TRBJ1-2|TRBD1|14|.
CASSLDRQGGGYTF
TGTGCCAGCAGCTTAGATAGACAGGGTGGTGGCTACACCTTC
>TRBV4-3|TRBJ2-7|TRBD2|16|.
CASSQDGQGGSYEQYF
TGCGCCAGCAGCCAAGACGGGCAGGGAGGGTCCTACGAGCAGTACTTC